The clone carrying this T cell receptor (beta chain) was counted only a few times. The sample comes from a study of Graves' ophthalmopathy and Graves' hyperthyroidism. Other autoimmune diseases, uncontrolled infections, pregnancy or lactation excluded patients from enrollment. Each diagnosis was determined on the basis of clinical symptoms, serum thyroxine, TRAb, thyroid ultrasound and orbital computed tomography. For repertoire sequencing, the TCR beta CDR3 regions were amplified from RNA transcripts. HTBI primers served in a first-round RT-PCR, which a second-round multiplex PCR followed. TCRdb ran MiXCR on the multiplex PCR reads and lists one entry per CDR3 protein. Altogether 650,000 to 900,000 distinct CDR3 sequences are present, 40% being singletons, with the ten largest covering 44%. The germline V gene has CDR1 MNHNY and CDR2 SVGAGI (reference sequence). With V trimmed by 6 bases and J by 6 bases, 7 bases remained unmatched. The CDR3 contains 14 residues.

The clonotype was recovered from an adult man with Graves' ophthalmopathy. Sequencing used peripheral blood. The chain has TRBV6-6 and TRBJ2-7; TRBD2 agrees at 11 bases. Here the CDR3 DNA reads TGTGCCAGCAGCACAACTAGCGGGAGCACCGAGCAGTACTTC. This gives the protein CASSTTSGSTEQYF.